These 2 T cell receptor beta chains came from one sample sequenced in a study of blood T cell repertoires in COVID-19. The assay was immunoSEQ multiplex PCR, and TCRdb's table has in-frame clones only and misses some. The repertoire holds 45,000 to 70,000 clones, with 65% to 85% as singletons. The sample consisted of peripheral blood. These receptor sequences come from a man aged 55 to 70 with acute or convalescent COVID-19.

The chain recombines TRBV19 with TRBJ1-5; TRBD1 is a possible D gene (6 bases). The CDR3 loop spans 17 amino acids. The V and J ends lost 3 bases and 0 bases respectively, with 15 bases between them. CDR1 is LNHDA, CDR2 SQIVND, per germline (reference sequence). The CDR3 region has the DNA TGTGCCAGTAGTATTCTACAGGGTGGGAATAGCAATCAGCCCCAGCATTTT. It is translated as CASSILQGGNSNQPQHF.

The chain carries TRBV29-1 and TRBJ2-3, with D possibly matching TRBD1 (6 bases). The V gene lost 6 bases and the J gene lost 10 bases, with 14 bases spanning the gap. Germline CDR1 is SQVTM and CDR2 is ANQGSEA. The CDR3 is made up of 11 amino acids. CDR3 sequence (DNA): TGCAGCGTCGGGACAACTGGTCCGCAGTATTTT. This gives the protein CSVGTTGPQYF.